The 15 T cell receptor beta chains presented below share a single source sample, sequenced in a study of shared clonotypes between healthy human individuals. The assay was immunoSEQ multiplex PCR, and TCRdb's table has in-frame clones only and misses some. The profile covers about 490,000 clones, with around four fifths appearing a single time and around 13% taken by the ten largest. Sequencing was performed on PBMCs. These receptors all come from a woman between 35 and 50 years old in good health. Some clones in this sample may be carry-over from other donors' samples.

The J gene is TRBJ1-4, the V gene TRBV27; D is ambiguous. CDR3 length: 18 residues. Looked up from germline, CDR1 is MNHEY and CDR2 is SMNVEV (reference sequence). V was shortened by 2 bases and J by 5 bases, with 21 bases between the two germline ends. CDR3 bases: TGTGCCAGCAGTTTACGGGCTGGGATAGAGGGAGGAAATGAAAAACTGTTTTTT. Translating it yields CASSLRAGIEGGNEKLFF.

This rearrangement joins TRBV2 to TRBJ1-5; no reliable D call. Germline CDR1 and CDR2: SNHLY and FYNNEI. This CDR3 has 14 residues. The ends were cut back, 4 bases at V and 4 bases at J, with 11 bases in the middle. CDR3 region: CASSVTGDNQPQHF. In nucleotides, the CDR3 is TGTGCCAGCAGTGTGACCGGTGATAATCAGCCCCAGCATTTT.

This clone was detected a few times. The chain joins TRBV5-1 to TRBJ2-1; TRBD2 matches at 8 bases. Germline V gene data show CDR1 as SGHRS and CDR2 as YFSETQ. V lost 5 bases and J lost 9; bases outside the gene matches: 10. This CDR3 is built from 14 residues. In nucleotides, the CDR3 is TGCGCCAGCAGGGCCTCATTCGCGGGAGGTGAGCAGTTCTTC. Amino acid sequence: CASRASFAGGEQFF.

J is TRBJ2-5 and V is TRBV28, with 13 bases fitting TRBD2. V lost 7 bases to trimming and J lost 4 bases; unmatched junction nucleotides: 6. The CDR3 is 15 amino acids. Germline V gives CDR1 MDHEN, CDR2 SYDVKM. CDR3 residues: CASTLTSGRLETQYF. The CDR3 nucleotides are TGTGCCAGCACCTTGACTAGCGGGAGGTTAGAGACCCAGTACTTC.

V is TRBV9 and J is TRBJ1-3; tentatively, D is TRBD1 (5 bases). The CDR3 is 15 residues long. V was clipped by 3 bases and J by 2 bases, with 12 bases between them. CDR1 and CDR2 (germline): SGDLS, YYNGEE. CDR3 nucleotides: TGTGCCAGCAGCGAAGAGAAAGGGGCTGGAAACACCATATATTTT. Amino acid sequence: CASSEEKGAGNTIYF.

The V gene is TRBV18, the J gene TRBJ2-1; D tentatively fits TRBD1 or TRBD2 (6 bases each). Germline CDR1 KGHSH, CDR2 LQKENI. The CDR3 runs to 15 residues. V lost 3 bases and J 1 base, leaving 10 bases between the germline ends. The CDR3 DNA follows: TGTGCCAGCTCACCCTCGGGGGCTTCCTACAATGAGCAGTTCTTC. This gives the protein CASSPSGASYNEQFF. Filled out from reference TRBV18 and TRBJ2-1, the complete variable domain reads NAGVMQNPRHLVRRRGQEARLRCSPMKGHSHVYWYRQLPEEGLKFMVYLQKENIIDESGMPKERFSAEFPKEGPSILRIQQVVRGDSAAYFCASSPSGASYNEQFFGPGTRLTVL.

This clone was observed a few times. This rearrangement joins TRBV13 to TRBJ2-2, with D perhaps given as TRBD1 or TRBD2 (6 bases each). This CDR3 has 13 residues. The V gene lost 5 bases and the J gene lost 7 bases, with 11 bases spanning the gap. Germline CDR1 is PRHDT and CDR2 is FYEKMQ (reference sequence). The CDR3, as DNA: TGTGCCAGCAGCCTGGAGGGGGTCGGGGAGCTGTTTTTT. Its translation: CASSLEGVGELFF. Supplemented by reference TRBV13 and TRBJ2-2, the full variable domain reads AAGVIQSPRHLIKEKRETATLKCYPIPRHDTVYWYQQGPGQDPQFLISFYEKMQSDKGSIPDRFSAQQFSDYHSELNMSSLELGDSALYFCASSLEGVGELFFGEGSRLTVL.

CDR3 nucleotides: TGTGCCAGCACGACTAACACGGATTCACCCCTCCACTTT. Amino acids: CASTTNTDSPLHF. The rearrangement links TRBV5-6 to TRBJ1-6; D is ambiguous. V lost 6 bases to trimming and J lost 8 bases, with 12 bases between them. The CDR3 loop spans 13 amino acids. Per the germline V gene, CDR1 is SGHDT and CDR2 is YYEEEE.

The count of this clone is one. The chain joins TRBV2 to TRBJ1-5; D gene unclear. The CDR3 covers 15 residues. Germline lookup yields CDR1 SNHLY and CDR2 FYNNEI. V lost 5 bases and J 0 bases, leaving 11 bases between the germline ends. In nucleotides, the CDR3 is TGTGCCAGCAGTTCCCGACCGTATAGCAATCAGCCCCAGCATTTT. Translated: CASSSRPYSNQPQHF.

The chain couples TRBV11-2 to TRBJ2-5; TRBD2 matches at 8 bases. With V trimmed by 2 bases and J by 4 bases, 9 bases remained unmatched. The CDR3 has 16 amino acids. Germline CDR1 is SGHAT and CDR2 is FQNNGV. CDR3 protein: CASSLLGVAGGETQYF. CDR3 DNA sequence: TGTGCCAGCAGCTTATTGGGTGTGGCGGGGGGAGAGACCCAGTACTTC.

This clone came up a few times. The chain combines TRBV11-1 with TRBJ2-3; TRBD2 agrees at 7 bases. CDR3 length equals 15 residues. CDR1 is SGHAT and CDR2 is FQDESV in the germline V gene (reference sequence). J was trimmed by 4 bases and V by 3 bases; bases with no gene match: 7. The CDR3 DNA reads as TGTGCCAGCAGCTTTTGGGGGGGTTCTCCAGATACGCAGTATTTT. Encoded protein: CASSFWGGSPDTQYF.

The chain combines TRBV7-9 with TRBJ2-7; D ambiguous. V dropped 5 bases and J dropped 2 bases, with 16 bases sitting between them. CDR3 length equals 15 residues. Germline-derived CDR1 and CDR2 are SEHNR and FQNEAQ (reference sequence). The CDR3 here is CASSATALSTYEQYF. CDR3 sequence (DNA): TGTGCCAGCAGCGCTACGGCTCTGTCAACCTACGAGCAGTACTTC.

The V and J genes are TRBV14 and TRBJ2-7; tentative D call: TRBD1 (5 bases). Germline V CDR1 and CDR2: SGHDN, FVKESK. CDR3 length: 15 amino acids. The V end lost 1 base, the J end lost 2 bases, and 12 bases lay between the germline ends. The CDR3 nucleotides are TGTGCCAGCAGCCAAGCATCAGGGTACACCTACGAGCAGTACTTC. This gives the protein CASSQASGYTYEQYF.

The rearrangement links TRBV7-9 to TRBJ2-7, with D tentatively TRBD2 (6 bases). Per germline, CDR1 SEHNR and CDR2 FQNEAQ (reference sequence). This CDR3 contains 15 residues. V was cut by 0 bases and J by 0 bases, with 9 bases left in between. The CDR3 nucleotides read TGTGCCAGCAGCTTAGCCGCGGGACCCTCCTACGAGCAGTACTTC. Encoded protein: CASSLAAGPSYEQYF.

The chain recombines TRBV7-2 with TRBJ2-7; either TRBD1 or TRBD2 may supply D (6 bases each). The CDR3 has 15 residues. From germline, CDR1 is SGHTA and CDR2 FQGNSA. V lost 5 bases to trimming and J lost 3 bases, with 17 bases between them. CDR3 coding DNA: TGTGCCAGCAGCCAGGCGATAGGGGGAGGCTACGAGCAGTACTTC. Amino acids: CASSQAIGGGYEQYF. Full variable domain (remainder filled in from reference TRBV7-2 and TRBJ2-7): GAGVSQSPSNKVTEKGKDVELRCDPISGHTALYWYRQSLGQGLEFLIYFQGNSAPDKSGLPSDRFSAERTGGSVSTLTIQRTQQEDSAVYLCASSQAIGGGYEQYFGPGTRLTVT.